This passage covers 30 T cell receptor beta chains from one sample sequenced in a study of blood T cell repertoires in COVID-19. The repertoire was sequenced with immunoSEQ multiplex PCR; TCRdb's copy has only in-frame clones and lacks some. The data hold some 260,000 clones, with approximately 86% observed a single time. The sequencing input was peripheral blood. These receptors originate from a human donor in a cohort sampled during active COVID-19.

V gene TRBV4-1 combines with J gene TRBJ2-5; 12 bases align to TRBD2. From germline, CDR1 is MGHRA and CDR2 YSYEKL. Unmatched junction bases numbered 1, after V lost 2 bases and J lost 3 bases. The CDR3 consists of 15 residues. CDR3 bases: TGCGCCAGCAGCCAAAGACTAGCGGGGGAAGAGACCCAGTACTTC. The encoded protein is CASSQRLAGEETQYF.

V gene TRBV7-2 combines with J gene TRBJ1-3, with D maybe TRBD1 (6 bases). Germline loops: CDR1 SGHTA, CDR2 FQGNSA. CDR3 length equals 15 residues. V lost 5 bases to trimming and J lost 4 bases, with 15 bases between them. CDR3 residues: CASSNGGGPGNTIYF. CDR3 bases: TGTGCCAGCAGCAACGGCGGGGGGCCGGGAAACACCATATATTTT.

J is TRBJ2-5 and V is TRBV29-1; possible D gene TRBD1, 6 bases. V was shortened by 0 bases and J by 5 bases, with 16 bases between the two germline ends. CDR3 length: 15 residues. CDR1 is SQVTM and CDR2 is ANQGSEA in the germline V gene. CDR3 DNA: TGCAGCGTTGAAGATCCGACAGGCCCCGGGGAGACCCAGTACTTC. Its protein is CSVEDPTGPGETQYF.

The genes are TRBV14 and TRBJ2-5; 7 bases are a match to TRBD2. With 2 bases clipped from V and 7 bases from J, the junction kept 4 bases outside the gene matches. CDR1 is SGHDN and CDR2 is FVKESK in the germline V gene. This CDR3 contains 13 residues. The CDR3 protein is CASSQWLAGTQYF. The CDR3 bases are TGTGCCAGCAGCCAATGGTTAGCGGGGACCCAGTACTTC.

Worth noting for this clone: A read error may produce the germline difference seen at one junction end. J is TRBJ1-2 and V is TRBV29-1; weak D call: TRBD1 (5 bases). The CDR3 runs to 10 residues. CDR1 SQVTM and CDR2 ANQGSEA come from the germline V gene. The CDR3 sequence: CSVVDSRPQF. The CDR3 bases are TGCAGCGTTGTTGACAGCCGGCCCCAATTC.

The rearrangement uses TRBV7-7 and TRBJ1-1, with D hard to call. V was clipped by 1 base and J by 1 base, with 4 bases between them. This CDR3 region has 13 residues. Germline V CDR1 and CDR2: SSHAT, FNYEAQ (reference sequence). In DNA form, the CDR3 reads TGTGCCAGCAGCTTAGACAGGAACACTGAAGCTTTCTTT. It translates to CASSLDRNTEAFF.

The genes are TRBV3-1 (or the pseudogene TRBV3-2) and TRBJ2-5, with D possibly matching TRBD2 (7 bases). CDR3 length equals 15 residues. Trimming left V 0 bases short and J 4 bases short, with 12 bases between. Germline V lookup: CDR1 LGHDT, CDR2 YNNKEL (reference sequence). The CDR3 loop is CASSQDWEGGETQYF. The CDR3 coding sequence is TGTGCCAGCAGCCAAGATTGGGAGGGGGGAGAGACCCAGTACTTC.

The V and J genes are TRBV14 and TRBJ2-4, with D unresolved. V shed 4 bases and J shed 0 bases, with 10 bases lying between them. The CDR3 totals 15 residues. From germline, CDR1 is SGHDN and CDR2 FVKESK. The CDR3 DNA follows: TGTGCCAGCAGCCGAAATACTCTAGCCAAAAACATTCAGTACTTC. This translates into CASSRNTLAKNIQYF.

V gene TRBV9 combines with J gene TRBJ1-2, with D uncertain. Per the germline V gene, CDR1 is SGDLS and CDR2 is YYNGEE. The CDR3 contains 14 residues. V dropped 0 bases and J dropped 6 bases, with 12 bases sitting between them. CDR3 nucleotide sequence: TGTGCCAGCAGCGTAGGGGTAGGGAGGGATGGCTACACCTTC. It specifies CASSVGVGRDGYTF. The full variable domain, rest sourced from reference TRBV9 and TRBJ1-2, is DSGVTQTPKHLITATGQRVTLRCSPRSGDLSVYWYQQSLDQGLQFLIQYYNGEERAKGNILERFSAQQFPDLHSELNLSSLELGDSALYFCASSVGVGRDGYTFGSGTRLTVV.

The V call is TRBV19, the J call TRBJ1-5; TRBD1 is a possible D gene (5 bases). Germline CDR1 reads LNHDA; CDR2 reads SQIVND (reference sequence). There are 14 residues in the CDR3. V gave up 1 base and J gave up 3 bases, with 7 bases separating them. The CDR3 loop is CASSIAGDNQPQHF. The CDR3 bases are TGTGCCAGTAGTATAGCGGGGGACAATCAGCCCCAGCATTTT.

The V call is TRBV5-4, the J call TRBJ2-3, with D possibly TRBD1 on 5 matching bases. The CDR3 covers 16 residues. Germline V gives CDR1 SGHNT, CDR2 YYREEE (reference sequence). Trimming shortened V by 4 bases and J by 2 bases, and 17 bases separated the two germline ends. DNA for the CDR3: TGTGCCAGCAGCACCCCTGGGGCAGGGCACACAGATACGCAGTATTTT. It encodes CASSTPGAGHTDTQYF.

In its sample, this clone was seen once. The chain uses TRBV7-9 and TRBJ2-1, with TRBD2 identical over 9 bases. The J segment lost 9 bases and the V segment lost 8 bases, leaving 8 bases of the junction unmatched. The V gene's germline CDR1 is SEHNR and CDR2 FQNEAQ (reference sequence). The CDR3 covers 13 residues. CDR3 nucleotide sequence: TGTGCCAGCTTGTTGCGGGAGGGTGGTGAGCAGTTCTTC. Its translation: CASLLREGGEQFF.

There are a few counts of this clone. V and J are TRBV10-1 and TRBJ2-3, with 9 bases lining up with TRBD2. This CDR3 contains 17 residues. Germline V gene data show CDR1 as WNHNN and CDR2 as SYGVQD (reference sequence). J was trimmed by 4 bases and V by 5 bases; bases with no gene match: 13. CDR3 protein: CASSPLWAGGPSDTQYF. CDR3 coding DNA: TGCGCCAGCAGTCCTCTTTGGGCGGGGGGGCCATCAGATACGCAGTATTTT.

The chain is built from TRBV6-6 and TRBJ2-2; 8 nucleotides line up with TRBD1. Trimming at V came to 5 bases and at J to 3 bases, leaving 5 bases not matched to a gene. From germline, CDR1 is MNHNY and CDR2 SVGAGI (reference sequence). This CDR3 has 15 residues. The CDR3, as DNA: TGTGCCAGCAGTAAGGGACAGGAGTACACCGGGGAGCTGTTTTTT. Protein sequence: CASSKGQEYTGELFF.

V is TRBV5-8 and J is TRBJ2-7; D may be TRBD2 (6 bases). This CDR3 contains 18 residues. Germline values: CDR1 SGHTS, CDR2 YDEGEE. Trimming removed 7 bases from V and 5 bases from J, with 31 bases in between. This chain's CDR3 is CASPTGMGGTSLRDEQYF. DNA for the CDR3: TGTGCCAGCCCAACCGGAATGGGCGGGACCTCACTTCGTGACGAGCAGTACTTC.

The rearrangement links TRBV6-5 to TRBJ2-7, with D maybe TRBD2 (5 bases). V gave up 2 bases and J gave up 6 bases, with 8 bases separating them. Germline V CDR1 and CDR2: MNHEY, SVGAGI. The CDR3 is 12 amino acids. CDR3 region: CASSYPGIEQYF. CDR3 DNA sequence: TGTGCCAGCAGTTACCCGGGGATCGAGCAGTACTTC.

The chain recombines TRBV19 with TRBJ1-1; D perhaps matches TRBD1 (6 bases). CDR3 length equals 14 residues. Trimming cost V 5 bases and J 4 bases, with 14 bases left between them. Per the germline V gene, CDR1 is LNHDA and CDR2 is SQIVND (reference sequence). CDR3 nucleotide sequence: TGTGCCAGTAGTCGGACAGTCCAGGGCACTGAAGCTTTCTTT. Its translation: CASSRTVQGTEAFF.

The rearrangement joins TRBV11-2 to TRBJ2-3; D perhaps matches TRBD2 (6 bases). V was clipped by 5 bases and J by 4 bases, with 10 bases between them. This CDR3 is built from 13 residues. Germline V gives CDR1 SGHAT, CDR2 FQNNGV. The CDR3 region has the DNA TGTGCCAGCAGCCTGGGGAGGTCAGATACGCAGTATTTT. Translation gives CASSLGRSDTQYF.

The chain has TRBV6-5 and TRBJ2-7; 7 bases agree with TRBD1. The V segment lost 5 bases and the J segment 3 bases; nucleotides outside the gene matches: 10. Germline-derived CDR1 and CDR2 are MNHEY and SVGAGI. The CDR3 runs to 15 residues. The CDR3 loop reads CASSLQTGINYEQYF. In nucleotides, the CDR3 is TGTGCCAGCAGTCTCCAGACAGGGATAAACTACGAGCAGTACTTC.

This chain connects TRBV9 to TRBJ1-5; D gene unclear. The CDR3 is 15 residues long. V was cut by 0 bases and J by 0 bases, with 7 bases left in between. The germline V gene encodes CDR1 SGDLS and CDR2 YYNGEE. CDR3: CASSVVGDSNQPQHF. DNA of the CDR3: TGTGCCAGCAGCGTAGTTGGAGATAGCAATCAGCCCCAGCATTTT.

This chain uses TRBV18 with TRBJ1-2, with a weak D call TRBD1 (5 bases). In germline, CDR1 is KGHSH, CDR2 LQKENI. The CDR3 is made up of 15 amino acids. V was pared by 6 bases and J by 4 bases, with 18 bases between. The CDR3 sequence: CASSYTDSLTYGYTF. CDR3 DNA sequence: TGTGCCAGCTCGTACACCGACAGTTTAACCTATGGCTACACCTTC.

A few counts support this clone. The V and J genes are TRBV6-1 and TRBJ2-1; possible D gene TRBD2, 5 bases. Germline V CDR1 and CDR2: MNHNS, SASEGT. The CDR3 sequence is 13 residues long. Trimming removed 2 bases at V and 5 bases at J, with 7 bases between. CDR3 DNA sequence: TGTGCCAGCAGTGAACGGGGAAACAATGAGCAGTTCTTC. It translates to CASSERGNNEQFF.

The chain couples TRBV28 to TRBJ1-2; possibly TRBD1 for D (5 bases). CDR3 length equals 13 residues. Looked up from germline, CDR1 is MDHEN and CDR2 is SYDVKM. Trimming removed 3 bases from V and 6 bases from J, with 11 bases in between. The CDR3 sequence is CASSFQGANGYTF. DNA for the CDR3: TGTGCCAGCAGTTTTCAAGGGGCGAATGGCTACACCTTC.

This clone came up once. V gene TRBV11-3 combines with J gene TRBJ1-1; 7 bases agree with TRBD1. This CDR3 is 13 amino acids long. The germline V gene has CDR1 SGHNT and CDR2 YENEEA. V was pared by 0 bases and J by 10 bases, with 5 bases of the junction left unmatched. The CDR3 here is CASSLEARGRAFF. Written as DNA, the CDR3 is TGTGCCAGCAGCTTAGAAGCAAGGGGGCGAGCTTTCTTT.

This clone has just a few counts. The genes are TRBV6-1 and TRBJ2-1, with 12 nucleotides matching TRBD2. The ends lost 4 bases at V and 6 bases at J; junction bases unmatched: 7. CDR1 MNHNS and CDR2 SASEGT come from the germline V gene. CDR3 length equals 16 residues. CDR3 DNA: TGTGCCAGCAGTGGGGGACTAGCGGGCCAATCCAATGAGCAGTTCTTC. It specifies CASSGGLAGQSNEQFF.

The chain recombines TRBV4-2 with TRBJ2-7; TRBD2 aligns across 10 bases. CDR1 and CDR2 (germline): LGHNA, YNFKEQ. The CDR3 is 15 residues long. Unmatched junction bases numbered 2, after V lost 1 base and J lost 2 bases. The CDR3: CASSQGTSGAYEQYF. CDR3 sequence (DNA): TGTGCCAGCAGCCAAGGGACTAGCGGAGCCTACGAGCAGTACTTC.

This clone was observed a handful of times. DNA for the CDR3: TGTGCCAGCAGCTTAGTTGGGGCGGCGGACACTGAAGCTTTCTTT. Translation gives CASSLVGAADTEAFF. The V and J genes are TRBV7-2 and TRBJ1-1, with D possibly matching TRBD1 (5 bases). Germline-derived CDR1 and CDR2 are SGHTA and FQGNSA. Trimming stripped 1 base from V and 3 bases from J, with 12 bases between. The CDR3 is 15 amino acids.

The chain carries TRBV6-5 and TRBJ1-2, with TRBD1 identical over 10 bases. V gave up 0 bases and J gave up 4 bases; unmatched junction bases: 2. Looked up from germline, CDR1 is MNHEY and CDR2 is SVGAGI. This CDR3 is 15 amino acids long. CDR3 DNA sequence: TGTGCCAGCAGTTACTCAGGGACAGGGGTCTATGGCTACACCTTC. Translation gives CASSYSGTGVYGYTF.

The chain recombines TRBV6-6 with TRBJ2-1, with D possibly being TRBD2 (6 bases). Per germline, CDR1 MNHNY and CDR2 SVGAGI (reference sequence). This CDR3 is 13 amino acids long. V lost 6 bases and J 5 bases, leaving 11 bases between the germline ends. The CDR3 region has the DNA TGTGCCAGCAGAGATAGCGGAAACAATGAGCAGTTCTTC. Residues: CASRDSGNNEQFF.

The genes are TRBV27 and TRBJ2-7; 10 positions match TRBD2. Looked up from germline, CDR1 is MNHEY and CDR2 is SMNVEV (reference sequence). V lost 8 bases and J lost 5; bases outside the gene matches: 3. This CDR3 comprises 12 residues. DNA of the CDR3: TGTGCCAGCGGTGGACTAGCGGACGAGCAGTACTTC. Its translation: CASGGLADEQYF.